Shown below are 16 T cell receptor beta chains from a single sample sequenced in a study of beta chain features in type 1 diabetes. The study reverse transcribed the entire isolated RNA, so it sequenced expressed TCRB transcripts. Some clones are missing from TCRdb's copy, which holds only in-frame ones; the method was immunoSEQ multiplex PCR. The table records hundreds of thousands of clones, over 12% of them present only once. Sequenced input: naive CD4+ T cells from blood. The source is a woman aged 40 to 50 in good health.

The V call is TRBV2, the J call TRBJ1-5, with D perhaps matching TRBD1 (6 bases). This CDR3 is built from 13 residues. Germline CDR1 reads SNHLY; CDR2 reads FYNNEI. V was cut by 9 bases and J by 3 bases, with 12 bases left in between. The CDR3 spells CASSQGPNQPQHF. CDR3 DNA: TGTGCCAGTTCTCAGGGGCCCAATCAGCCCCAGCATTTT.

This clone was observed a handful of times. V and J are TRBV6-1 and TRBJ2-1, with D perhaps matching TRBD2 (5 bases). The CDR3 loop spans 16 amino acids. Per the germline V gene, CDR1 is MNHNS and CDR2 is SASEGT. Trimming shortened V by 1 base and J by 2 bases, and 12 bases separated the two germline ends. The CDR3 DNA sequence: TGTGCCAGCAGTGAAGTTTTGCGGGCAACCTACAATGAGCAGTTCTTC. It codes for CASSEVLRATYNEQFF.

The chain carries TRBV5-1 and TRBJ2-1, with a tentative D call TRBD1 (6 bases). The germline V gene encodes CDR1 SGHRS and CDR2 YFSETQ. The CDR3 runs 14 residues. The V end lost 0 bases, the J end lost 5 bases, and 9 bases lay between the germline ends. CDR3 DNA sequence: TGCGCCAGCAGCTTGGGAACAGGGAACAATGAGCAGTTCTTC. This sequence encodes CASSLGTGNNEQFF.

The chain is built from TRBV19 and TRBJ1-6; D is possibly TRBD1 (6 bases). Germline lookup yields CDR1 LNHDA and CDR2 SQIVND (reference sequence). The ends were cut back, 3 bases at V and 4 bases at J, with 10 bases in the middle. The CDR3 spans 15 residues. CDR3 sequence reads: CASSMGDRYNSPLHF. CDR3 bases: TGTGCCAGTAGTATGGGAGACAGGTATAATTCACCCCTCCACTTT.

The chain has TRBV2 and TRBJ1-6, with TRBD1 matching over 7 bases. The CDR3 runs to 15 residues. Germline lookup yields CDR1 SNHLY and CDR2 FYNNEI. J lost 6 bases, V lost 4 bases, and 6 bases had no gene match. CDR3 in DNA: TGTGCCAGCAGTGCGCAGACAGGGTCTAATTCACCCCTCCACTTT. The encoded protein is CASSAQTGSNSPLHF.

The V gene is TRBV6-5, the J gene TRBJ2-3, with D tentatively TRBD2 (7 bases). The CDR3 is made up of 15 amino acids. The germline CDR1 and CDR2 sequences are MNHEY and SVGAGI. V was clipped by 5 bases and J by 6 bases, with 18 bases between them. CDR3 amino acids: CASSTPRGAGDTQYF. The CDR3 DNA sequence: TGTGCCAGCAGTACCCCCCGGGGGGCAGGCGATACGCAGTATTTT.

This clone was observed a handful of times. V is TRBV9 and J is TRBJ2-2, with unresolved D. With 6 bases removed from V and 3 bases from J, the gap between germline ends came to 12 bases. The CDR3 runs to 14 residues. The germline V gene has CDR1 SGDLS and CDR2 YYNGEE. CDR3 in amino acids: CASNQAPDTGELFF. Here the CDR3 DNA reads TGTGCCAGCAACCAGGCCCCAGACACCGGGGAGCTGTTTTTT.

This clone was detected a few times. The chain joins TRBV19 to TRBJ2-7, with D possibly matching TRBD1 (5 bases). The germline V gene has CDR1 LNHDA and CDR2 SQIVND (reference sequence). V dropped 4 bases and J dropped 2 bases, with 9 bases sitting between them. The length of the CDR3 is 13 residues. As DNA, the CDR3 is TGTGCCAGTAGTAAGACAGACGCCTACGAGCAGTACTTC. This sequence encodes CASSKTDAYEQYF.

This chain links TRBV27 with TRBJ1-1, with a tentative D call TRBD1 (5 bases). Germline CDR1 is MNHEY and CDR2 is SMNVEV (reference sequence). This CDR3 has 17 amino acids. The V end was cut by 5 bases, the J end by 3 bases, with 22 bases between. The CDR3 spells CASSTIGWGEDDTEAFF. The CDR3 DNA follows: TGTGCCAGCAGTACAATTGGCTGGGGGGAGGATGACACTGAAGCTTTCTTT.

The genes are TRBV5-1 and TRBJ2-1; 10 nucleotides line up with TRBD2. V trimming: 4 bases; J trimming: 3 bases; junction bases outside the gene matches: 7. This CDR3 region has 16 residues. CDR1 and CDR2 (germline): SGHRS, YFSETQ. Here the CDR3 reads CASSVPSGGGYNEQFF. The DNA for the CDR3 is TGCGCCAGCAGCGTACCTAGCGGGGGAGGCTACAATGAGCAGTTCTTC.

The rearrangement links TRBV21-1 to TRBJ2-7; the table gives TRBD1 as D, unverified against the DNA. TRBV21-1 is a recognized pseudogene. There are 16 residues in the CDR3. CDR3 in DNA: TGTGCCAGCAGCATCTGCTACAGGATGAGGCCCTACGAGCAGTACTTC. This codes for CASSICYRMRPYEQYF.

This clone appeared a few times. The genes are TRBV15 and TRBJ1-3; D is undetermined. Germline V gives CDR1 LNHNV, CDR2 YYDKDF (reference sequence). CDR3 length: 13 amino acids. V gave up 4 bases and J gave up 3 bases, with 7 bases separating them. Here the CDR3 reads CATSTPFGNTIYF. As DNA, the CDR3 is TGTGCCACCAGCACCCCTTTTGGAAACACCATATATTTT.

The chain uses TRBV9 and TRBJ1-2; 9 positions match TRBD1. With 7 bases clipped from V and 0 bases from J, the junction kept 4 bases outside the gene matches. CDR1 is SGDLS, CDR2 YYNGEE, per germline. This CDR3 region has 14 residues. CDR3 residues: CASGQGTPNYGYTF. The CDR3 coding sequence is TGTGCCAGCGGACAGGGGACCCCTAACTATGGCTACACCTTC.

The chain couples TRBV5-1 to TRBJ1-4, with D tentatively TRBD1 (6 bases). The germline V and J ends were trimmed by 3 bases and 8 bases, with 11 bases remaining between them. The CDR3 sequence is 13 residues long. Germline lookup yields CDR1 SGHRS and CDR2 YFSETQ. CDR3 coding DNA: TGCGCCAGCAGCTCCGGGGGGGGCGAAAAACTGTTTTTT. It encodes CASSSGGGEKLFF.

This clone showed up just a few times. The V gene is TRBV18, the J gene TRBJ1-2; 9 positions match TRBD1. The CDR3 contains 15 residues. V dropped 3 bases and J dropped 6; count of bases not matched to a gene: 8. Germline assignment: CDR1 KGHSH and CDR2 LQKENI. For the CDR3, the DNA is TGTGCCAGCTCACCTACCGGGACAGGGTACCATGGCTACACCTTC. Translating gives CASSPTGTGYHGYTF.

The rearrangement uses TRBV18 and TRBJ2-3, with D possibly being TRBD1 (6 bases). This CDR3 spans 14 amino acids. Per the germline V gene, CDR1 is KGHSH and CDR2 is LQKENI. V lost 3 bases and J 4 bases, leaving 11 bases between the germline ends. CDR3 in DNA: TGTGCCAGCTCACCTCTAGGGGGTCCAGATACGCAGTATTTT. This translates into CASSPLGGPDTQYF.